The subject of this entry is one TCR beta chain. The data belong to a study of shared clonotypes between healthy human individuals. Here immunoSEQ multiplex PCR was the method, and the copy in TCRdb shows in-frame clones only, minus some. Of about 1.5 million clones listed, 98% are singletons. CDR3 length: 16 residues. Sequencing was carried out using naive CD4+ T cells sorted from blood. Subset in this sample: CD45RA+ positively selected. This TCR was sampled from a man younger than 40 in good health. The genes are TRBV12-2 and TRBJ2-7; TRBD2, the D gene given by the table, was not confirmed from the DNA. TRBV12-2 represents a pseudogene. DNA for the CDR3: TGTGCAAGTCGCTTAGGTCTCTATCGCGGGGCGGGCGAGCAGTACTTC. Protein sequence: CASRLGLYRGAGEQYF.